The clone carrying this TCR beta chain was picked up one time. The data belong to a study of blood T cell repertoires in COVID-19. Turning to the study itself: Whether acute or convalescent, the COVID-19 samples came from the United States, Italy and Spain.

This CDR3 is built from 16 residues. Trimming stripped 2 bases from V and 7 bases from J, with 15 bases between. In terms of age and location, participants ranged from about 18 to 89 years and lived in about two dozen US areas. Researchers sorted participants into cohorts using their self-reported clinical history. The assay was immunoSEQ multiplex PCR, and TCRdb's table has in-frame clones only and misses some. This table has about 430,000 clones, 85% to 90% appearing once. The sequencing sample was made of PBMCs or T cells enriched from blood (not recorded which). The sequence came from a woman aged 25 to 39 with acute COVID-19. The chain combines TRBV23-1 with TRBJ1-6; D is perhaps TRBD1 (6 bases). TRBV23-1 is flagged as an ORF with uncertain function. CDR3 coding DNA: TGCGCCAGCAGTCAACTGTACGGGGGGGCAAATTCACCCCTCCACTTT. This gives the protein CASSQLYGGANSPLHF.